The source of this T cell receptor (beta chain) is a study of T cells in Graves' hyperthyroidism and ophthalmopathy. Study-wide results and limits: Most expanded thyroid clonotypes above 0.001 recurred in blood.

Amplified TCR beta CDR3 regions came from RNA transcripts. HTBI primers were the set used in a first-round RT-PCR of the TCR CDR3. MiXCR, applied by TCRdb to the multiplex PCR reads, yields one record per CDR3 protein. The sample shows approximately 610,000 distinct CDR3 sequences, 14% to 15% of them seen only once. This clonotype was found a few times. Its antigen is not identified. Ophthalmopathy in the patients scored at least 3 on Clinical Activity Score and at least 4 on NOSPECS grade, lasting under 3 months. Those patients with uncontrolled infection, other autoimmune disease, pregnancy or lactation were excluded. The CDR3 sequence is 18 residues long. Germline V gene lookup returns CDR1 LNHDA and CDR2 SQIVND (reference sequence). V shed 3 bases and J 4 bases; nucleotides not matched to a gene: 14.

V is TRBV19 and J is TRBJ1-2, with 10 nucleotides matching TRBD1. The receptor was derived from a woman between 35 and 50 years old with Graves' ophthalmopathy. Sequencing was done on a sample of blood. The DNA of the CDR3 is TGTGCCAGTAGTATTTACCCGACAGGGGGCCAATGGGGCTATGGCTACACCTTC. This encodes CASSIYPTGGQWGYGYTF. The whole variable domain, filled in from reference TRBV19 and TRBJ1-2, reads DGGITQSPKYLFRKEGQNVTLSCEQNLNHDAMYWYRQDPGQGLRLIYYSQIVNDFQKGDIAEGYSVSREKKESFPLTVTSAQKNPTAFYLCASSIYPTGGQWGYGYTFGSGTRLTVV.